These 28 T cell receptor beta chains originate from one sample sequenced in a study of cytotoxic CD8 clonotypes in ibrutinib-treated CLL. Here immunoSEQ multiplex PCR was the method, and the copy in TCRdb shows in-frame clones only, minus some. The sample includes around 250,000 clones, 60% to 75% of them seen just once. This specimen consisted of PBMCs, obtained after 24 months of ibrutinib treatment. These receptors were obtained from a human donor with chronic lymphocytic leukemia.

J is TRBJ2-7 and V is TRBV6-5, with unresolved D. The germline V and J ends were trimmed by 1 base and 3 bases, with 10 bases remaining between them. CDR3 length: 14 residues. CDR1 is MNHEY, CDR2 SVGAGI, per germline. CDR3 in amino acids: CASSYFGENYEQYF. The DNA of the CDR3 is TGTGCCAGCAGTTACTTCGGCGAAAACTACGAGCAGTACTTC.

The rearrangement links TRBV11-2 to TRBJ2-5; 10 bases line up with TRBD1. The length of the CDR3 is 15 residues. Germline CDR1 reads SGHAT; CDR2 reads FQNNGV. Unmatched junction bases numbered 5, after V lost 5 bases and J lost 2 bases. The CDR3 spells CASSTGTGAQETQYF. CDR3 sequence (DNA): TGTGCCAGCAGCACTGGGACAGGGGCTCAAGAGACCCAGTACTTC.

This chain connects TRBV5-6 to TRBJ2-2, with TRBD2 as a possible D gene (5 bases). Per the germline V gene, CDR1 is SGHDT and CDR2 is YYEEEE. This CDR3 spans 14 amino acids. V was clipped by 1 base and J by 5 bases, with 9 bases between them. CDR3 bases: TGTGCCAGCAGCTTGCTCGGGAAGACCGGGGAGCTGTTTTTT. As protein: CASSLLGKTGELFF.

This clone was picked up many times. The J gene is TRBJ1-2, the V gene TRBV29-1; 9 nucleotides agree with TRBD1. Germline-derived CDR1 and CDR2 are SQVTM and ANQGSEA. The V gene end was trimmed by 5 bases and the J gene end by 4 bases; junction bases not matched to a gene: 5. CDR3 length equals 13 residues. CDR3 amino acids: CSVRDREVYGYTF. The DNA for the CDR3 is TGCAGCGTTAGGGACAGGGAGGTCTATGGCTACACCTTC.

The chain couples TRBV5-6 to TRBJ2-1; 12 bases agree with TRBD2. V lost 4 bases, J lost 7 bases, and 6 bases stayed unmatched. The germline CDR1 and CDR2 sequences are SGHDT and YYEEEE. The CDR3 sequence is 15 residues long. CDR3 sequence reads: CASSRGLAGKNEQFF. The CDR3 nucleotides read TGTGCCAGCAGCCGCGGACTAGCGGGAAAGAATGAGCAGTTCTTC.

This clone was seen a few times. The chain couples TRBV7-3 to TRBJ2-7; the D is unclear. Germline assignment: CDR1 SGHTA and CDR2 FQGTGA. The length of the CDR3 is 13 residues. V was pared by 5 bases and J by 4 bases, with 12 bases between. The CDR3 sequence: CASSPTDGYEQYF. The CDR3 region has the DNA TGTGCCAGCAGCCCCACGGACGGGTACGAGCAGTACTTC.

The chain combines TRBV11-2 with TRBJ2-1; 11 nucleotides align to TRBD2. The CDR3 runs to 15 residues. Trimming cost V 6 bases and J 6 bases; bases outside gene matches: 7. Germline V gives CDR1 SGHAT, CDR2 FQNNGV. In nucleotides, the CDR3 is TGTGCCAGCAGACCACTAGCGGGAGTAGTCAATGAGCAGTTCTTC. Amino acids: CASRPLAGVVNEQFF.

The chain recombines TRBV6-5 with TRBJ2-7; D is possibly TRBD1 or TRBD2 (5 bases each). CDR1 and CDR2 (germline): MNHEY, SVGAGI. V lost 4 bases, J lost 5 bases, and 18 bases lay in between. The CDR3 consists of 15 residues. CDR3: CASSSGRYTGNEQYF. The CDR3 DNA sequence: TGTGCCAGCAGTTCAGGGAGATATACTGGAAACGAGCAGTACTTC.

CDR3 sequence reads: CASSLAGANVLTF. The CDR3 region has the DNA TGTGCCAGCAGTTTGGCCGGGGCCAACGTCCTGACTTTC. This chain connects TRBV28 to TRBJ2-6; D call uncertain. The germline V and J ends were trimmed by 3 bases and 4 bases, with 4 bases remaining between them. The CDR3 is made up of 13 amino acids. CDR1 is MDHEN and CDR2 is SYDVKM in the germline V gene.

The rearrangement links TRBV9 to TRBJ2-6; TRBD1 matches 7 bases. Trimming removed 4 bases from V and 0 bases from J; junction bases left unmatched: 13. CDR1 and CDR2 (germline): SGDLS, YYNGEE. This CDR3 has 19 residues. The CDR3 loop is CASSSSQGPVNSGANVLTF. The DNA of the CDR3 is TGTGCCAGCAGCTCCTCACAGGGGCCTGTAAACTCTGGGGCCAACGTCCTGACTTTC.

V is TRBV6-5 and J is TRBJ1-5; tentative D call: TRBD1 (6 bases). Looked up from germline, CDR1 is MNHEY and CDR2 is SVGAGI. This CDR3 is 12 amino acids long. V shed 5 bases and J shed 7 bases, with 9 bases lying between them. The CDR3 DNA is TGTGCCAGCAGTAACCAGGGGCAGCCCCAGCATTTT. This gives the protein CASSNQGQPQHF.

This clone was seen a handful of times. The chain is built from TRBV7-3 and TRBJ1-2, with 11 bases aligning to TRBD1. The CDR3 is 14 amino acids. With V trimmed by 4 bases and J by 8 bases, 6 bases remained unmatched. CDR1 is SGHTA, CDR2 FQGTGA, per germline. The CDR3 reads CASSSGQGASGYTF. In nucleotides, the CDR3 is TGTGCCAGCAGCTCCGGACAGGGGGCTTCAGGCTACACCTTC.

This clone came up a few times. This chain connects TRBV29-1 to TRBJ2-3, with D possibly TRBD1 on 5 matching bases. Per the germline V gene, CDR1 is SQVTM and CDR2 is ANQGSEA. Trimming took off 7 bases at V and 2 bases at J, with 19 bases between the two ends. This CDR3 has 15 amino acids. CDR3 region: CSAQTWGSFTDTQYF. CDR3 bases: TGCAGCGCTCAAACCTGGGGCAGTTTCACAGATACGCAGTATTTT.

V and J are TRBV4-3 and TRBJ2-2; D possibly corresponds to TRBD2 (7 bases). CDR1 and CDR2 (germline): LGHNA, YSLEER. V was pared by 3 bases and J by 5 bases, with 19 bases between. This CDR3 is built from 17 residues. As DNA, the CDR3 is TGCGCCAGCAGCCAGAGGGGGAGGGAGGGTAGGACCGGGGAGCTGTTTTTT. It codes for CASSQRGREGRTGELFF.

The chain is built from TRBV30 and TRBJ1-2; D gene ambiguous. This CDR3 is built from 14 residues. Per germline, CDR1 GTSNPN and CDR2 SVGIG (reference sequence). Trimming stripped 0 bases from V and 4 bases from J, with 12 bases between. The CDR3 sequence: CAWSVERPIYGYTF. The CDR3, as DNA: TGTGCCTGGAGTGTAGAACGGCCGATCTATGGCTACACCTTC.

V and J are TRBV29-1 and TRBJ2-7; 9 nucleotides align to TRBD2. V was clipped by 1 base and J by 2 bases; unmatched bases: 3. Germline lookup yields CDR1 SQVTM and CDR2 ANQGSEA. The CDR3 totals 14 residues. Here the CDR3 reads CSVEGLAGPYEQYF. For the CDR3, the DNA is TGCAGCGTTGAAGGGCTAGCGGGGCCCTACGAGCAGTACTTC.

This chain connects TRBV7-6 to TRBJ2-2, with 9 bases aligning to TRBD2. Germline V gene data show CDR1 as SGHVS and CDR2 as FNYEAQ. V lost 4 bases and J lost 4; bases outside the gene matches: 4. There are 15 residues in the CDR3. The CDR3 spells CASSSASGITGELFF. The CDR3 DNA follows: TGTGCCAGCAGCTCCGCTAGCGGGATCACCGGGGAGCTGTTTTTT.

J is TRBJ1-1 and V is TRBV2; possibly TRBD1 for D (5 bases). V lost 3 bases to trimming and J lost 3 bases, with 11 bases between them. CDR3 length equals 14 residues. Germline V lookup: CDR1 SNHLY, CDR2 FYNNEI. The CDR3 loop reads CASSEIGGYTEAFF. The CDR3 DNA reads TGTGCCAGCAGTGAGATTGGGGGATACACTGAAGCTTTCTTT.

This clone has a handful of counts. The CDR3 reads CASTSGSRETQYF. The CDR3 coding sequence is TGTGCCAGCACTAGCGGGAGTAGGGAGACCCAGTACTTC. The gene calls are TRBV2 and TRBJ2-5; 10 bases fit TRBD2. CDR1 and CDR2 from the germline V gene are SNHLY and FYNNEI. The CDR3 runs 13 residues. V shed 7 bases and J 5 bases; nucleotides not matched to a gene: 4.

This clone was observed a handful of times. The gene calls are TRBV11-2 and TRBJ2-1; no reliable D call. The CDR3 is 14 amino acids. V was cut by 8 bases and J by 2 bases, with 13 bases left in between. Per germline, CDR1 SGHAT and CDR2 FQNNGV. CDR3 bases: TGTGCCAGCCGGATTCCAGATCCCTACAATGAGCAGTTCTTC. It is translated as CASRIPDPYNEQFF.

The genes are TRBV27 and TRBJ2-7; no reliable D call. This CDR3 region has 11 residues. The germline V and J ends were trimmed by 8 bases and 4 bases, with 9 bases remaining between them. Germline V CDR1 and CDR2: MNHEY, SMNVEV (reference sequence). CDR3 sequence (DNA): TGTGCCAGCGGAAGGGCGTACGAGCAGTACTTC. The encoded protein is CASGRAYEQYF.

This chain connects TRBV6-6 to TRBJ2-3; TRBD1 is a possible D gene (6 bases). Between the trimmed V and J ends, which lost 8 bases and 1 base, there was a span of 10 bases. Germline V lookup: CDR1 MNHNY, CDR2 SVGAGI (reference sequence). CDR3 size: 13 residues. DNA for the CDR3: TGTGCCAGCGGAAAGGGGGGCACAGATACGCAGTATTTT. This gives the protein CASGKGGTDTQYF.

This chain links TRBV6-5 with TRBJ2-7, with D possibly being TRBD1 (5 bases). The V end lost 4 bases, the J end lost 5 bases, and 18 bases lay between the germline ends. This CDR3 spans 15 amino acids. The germline gives CDR1 MNHEY, CDR2 SVGAGI. DNA for the CDR3: TGTGCCAGCAGTTTATCCCCGGACATTTTTGACGAGCAGTACTTC. Translating gives CASSLSPDIFDEQYF.

In this sample, this clone turned up a few times. The chain couples TRBV7-8 to TRBJ2-7; the D is unclear. This CDR3 is built from 14 residues. CDR1 is SGHVS, CDR2 FQNEAQ, per germline. The V gene lost 5 bases and the J gene lost 0 bases, with 11 bases spanning the gap. The CDR3 is CASSIGRSSYEQYF. DNA of the CDR3: TGTGCCAGCAGCATAGGACGCAGCTCCTACGAGCAGTACTTC.

This clone was found a few times. The genes are TRBV2 and TRBJ1-5; 8 bases agree with TRBD1. From germline, CDR1 is SNHLY and CDR2 FYNNEI. V gave up 6 bases and J gave up 5 bases; unmatched junction bases: 3. The CDR3 extends over 13 amino acids. This CDR3 reads CASRDREHQPQHF. CDR3 bases: TGTGCCAGCAGGGACAGGGAACATCAGCCCCAGCATTTT.

This sequence joins TRBV5-8 and TRBJ2-7; 7 positions match TRBD1. This CDR3 comprises 18 residues. J was trimmed by 3 bases and V by 0 bases; bases with no gene match: 15. Germline V gene sequence: CDR1 SGHTS, CDR2 YDEGEE. The CDR3 DNA reads as TGTGCCAGCAGCTTGGGAGAAAATTTCCCGGGACAGAGCTACGAGCAGTACTTC. Translation gives CASSLGENFPGQSYEQYF.

The chain combines TRBV4-2 with TRBJ2-7; no firm D call. This CDR3 is 16 amino acids long. Germline V gene lookup returns CDR1 LGHNA and CDR2 YNFKEQ. The V gene lost 7 bases and the J gene lost 2 bases, with 21 bases spanning the gap. The CDR3 DNA follows: TGTGCCAGCAACCGAGTAAGCGCCCTGGGTGCCTACGAGCAGTACTTC. Its translation: CASNRVSALGAYEQYF.

This clone turned up a few times. The rearrangement joins TRBV27 to TRBJ2-1; the D is unclear. The germline V and J ends were trimmed by 3 bases and 8 bases, with 8 bases remaining between them. CDR3 length: 12 residues. The germline V gene encodes CDR1 MNHEY and CDR2 SMNVEV (reference sequence). The CDR3 spells CASSLSNDEQFF. The CDR3, as DNA: TGTGCCAGCAGTTTGTCTAACGATGAGCAGTTCTTC.